Listed below are T cell receptor delta chains from one sample, sequenced in a study of delta chains in infants with herpesvirus infections. TCRdb re-called clones from the RT-PCR reads via CATT. In the table there are roughly 1,500 delta-chain clones, around 30% of which are singletons. Specimen: peripheral blood, collected at time point 1 of longitudinal follow-up. These receptor sequences come from a human donor who was a Ugandan infant, either HIV-exposed or HIV-unexposed (not recorded which). The CDR3 runs from the conserved cysteine through the conserved F or W.

V,J,CDR3
TRDV1,TRDJ2,CALGLWCPLPWPILGGALTAQLFF
TRDV1,TRDJ2,CALGEPTCDNGTGTGGYGTTAQLFF
TRDV2,TRDJ4,CACDTGIRRPLIF
TRDV3,TRDJ2,CAFTGDKALTAQLFF
TRDV1,TRDJ1,CALGEQRFFLRSLVRTDKLIF
TRDV1,TRDJ2,CALGASSYKSGLTAQLFF
TRDV1,TRDJ1,CALGELPPPKDPDTDKLIF
TRDV1,TRDJ1,CALGELDSRSGGYSDKLIF
TRDV1,TRDJ1,CALGDGDWAPGLVVGDTYTDKLIF
TRDV1,TRDJ1,CALGGPTFNWGIRCYPDKLIF
TRDV1,TRDJ2,CALGTSRARAHWGIGLTAQLFF
TRDV1,TRDJ1,CALGGGTGGSDKPIF
TRAV29/DV5,TRDJ1,CAASEVSSLGDKLIF
TRDV1,TRDJ1,CALGVSRAKYTDKLIF
TRDV1,TRDJ1,CALGELAPLGDEGDKLIF
TRDV1,TRDJ2,CALGEYSGGYDPPAQLFF
TRDV1,TRDJ2,CALGGCGGTAQLFF
TRDV1,TRDJ1,CALGETDLRYGVKTDKLIF
TRDV2,TRDJ3,CACDRVGDRDTRQMFF
TRAV14/DV4,TRDJ1,CALSEAQIILGGTDKLIF
TRDV3,TRDJ1,CAFMVLTGGYEYTDKLIF
TRDV1,TRDJ1,CALGELALLGDTDTDKLIF
TRAV38-2/DV8,TRDJ1,CAYGIPTPYWGTLYTDKLIF
TRDV1,TRDJ3,CALGERSLPVLARSWDTRQMFF
TRDV1,TRDJ1,CALGPAWSGAVFSYWGISDKLIF
TRDV1,TRDJ1,CALGEYLRTFLSYWGIRYTDKLIF
TRDV1,TRDJ1,CALGLGLGDKLIF
TRDV1,TRDJ1,CALGEPHHPISVLGDTANTDKLIF
TRDV1,TRDJ1,CALGEPLVLGDTYTDKLIF
TRDV2,TRDJ1,CACDVLGDTRTDKLIF
TRAV29/DV5,TRDJ1,CAARDRAFRIGGYGYTDKLIF
TRDV1,TRDJ2,CALGEEGFPFIRRTGGYTAQLFF
TRDV1,TRDJ1,CALGELGPYTDKLIF
TRDV1,TRDJ2,CALGDLGLPRWGSRFLTAQLFF
TRDV1,TRDJ2,CALGKYWGIPPTAQLFF
TRDV1,TRDJ1,CALGEPPTGLLGAVNDKLIF
TRDV1,TRDJ1,CALGELGGLPTITGGYCTDKLIF
TRDV1,TRDJ1,CALGEHGSYLRGYDTDKLIF
TRDV1,TRDJ4,CALGEPLPQLGDRSFRPLIF
TRDV2,TRDJ2,CACDTVGDTAQLFF
TRDV1,TRDJ1,CALGDITSSRPGGGVALIF
TRDV1,TRDJ1,CALGEHHRLPWGPKLIF
TRAV29/DV5,TRDJ1,CAASAGPGDTDKLIF
TRDV1,TRDJ1,CAPDGYTDKLIF
TRDV1,TRDJ2,CALVGDWETAQLFF
TRDV1,TRDJ1,CALVTPYTDKLIF
TRDV1,TRDJ2,CALGEVRGLSLTAQLFF
TRDV2,TRDJ3,CACDRTPSGGGWSSWDTRQMFF